This T cell receptor (beta chain) was captured by sequencing in a study of blood T cells in healthy people across ages. Study-level results: Long-lived donors had more naive CD4+ cells and higher diversity than aged donors.

PCR was performed a second time for about 7 to 11 cycles using a sample-barcoded 5' primer and a J-beta primer mix. One entry per CDR3 protein, called by TCRdb with MiXCR from the 5' RACE reads. This table holds 1,800,000 or so distinct CDR3 sequences, about 39% found once. This clonotype was picked up many times. Its antigen remains unidentified. V was pared by 2 bases and J by 5 bases, with 6 bases of the junction left unmatched. CDR1 and CDR2 from the germline V gene are LNHNV and YYDKDF (reference sequence). CDR3 length: 16 amino acids. Material for sequencing was blood. The chain combines TRBV15 with TRBJ1-4; 9 bases are a match to TRBD1. The origin of this receptor is a human donor in good health. CDR3 sequence reads: CATSRPSGTGNEKLFF. The CDR3 bases are TGTGCCACCAGCAGACCATCCGGGACAGGGAATGAAAAACTGTTTTTT.